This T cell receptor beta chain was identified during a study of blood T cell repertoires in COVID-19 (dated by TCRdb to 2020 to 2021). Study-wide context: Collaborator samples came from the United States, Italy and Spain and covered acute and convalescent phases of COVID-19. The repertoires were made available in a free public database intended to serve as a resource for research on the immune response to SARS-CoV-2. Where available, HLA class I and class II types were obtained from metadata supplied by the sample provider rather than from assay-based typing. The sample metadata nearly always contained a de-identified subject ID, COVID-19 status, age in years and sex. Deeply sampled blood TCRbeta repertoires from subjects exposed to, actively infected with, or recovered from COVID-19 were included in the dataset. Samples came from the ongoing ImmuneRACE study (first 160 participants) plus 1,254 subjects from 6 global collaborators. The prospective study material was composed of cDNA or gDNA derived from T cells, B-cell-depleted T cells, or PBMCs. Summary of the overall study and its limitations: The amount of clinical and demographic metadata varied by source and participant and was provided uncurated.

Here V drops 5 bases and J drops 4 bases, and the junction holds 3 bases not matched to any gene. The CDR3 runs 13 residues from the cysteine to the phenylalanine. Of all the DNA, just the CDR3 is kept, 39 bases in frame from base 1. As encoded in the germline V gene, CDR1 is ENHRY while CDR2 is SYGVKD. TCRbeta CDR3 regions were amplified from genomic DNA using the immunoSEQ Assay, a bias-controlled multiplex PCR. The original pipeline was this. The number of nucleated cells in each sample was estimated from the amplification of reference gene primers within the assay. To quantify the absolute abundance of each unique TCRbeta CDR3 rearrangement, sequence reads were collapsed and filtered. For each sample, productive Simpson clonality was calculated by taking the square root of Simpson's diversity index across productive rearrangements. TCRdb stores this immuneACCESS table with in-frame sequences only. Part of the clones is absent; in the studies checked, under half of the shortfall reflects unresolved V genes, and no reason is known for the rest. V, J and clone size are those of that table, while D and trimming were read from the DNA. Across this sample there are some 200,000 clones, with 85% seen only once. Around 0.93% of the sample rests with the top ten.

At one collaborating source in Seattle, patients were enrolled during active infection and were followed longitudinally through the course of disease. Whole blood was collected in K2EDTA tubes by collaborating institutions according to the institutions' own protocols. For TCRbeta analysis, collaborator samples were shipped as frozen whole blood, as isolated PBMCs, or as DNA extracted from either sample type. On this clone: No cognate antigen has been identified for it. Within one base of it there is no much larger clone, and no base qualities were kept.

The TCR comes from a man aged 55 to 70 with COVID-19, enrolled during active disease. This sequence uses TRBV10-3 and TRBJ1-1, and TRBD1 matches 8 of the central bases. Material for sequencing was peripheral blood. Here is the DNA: TGTGCCATCAGTCGGACAGGGAGCACTGAAGCTTTCTTT. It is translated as CAISRTGSTEAFF.